These 22 T cell receptor beta chains came from one sample sequenced in a study of vaccination effects on CD4 cells after COVID-19. No antigen has been identified for these receptors. Antigen-specific CD4+ T cells expanded by the ViraFEST assay with viral peptide pools were then sequenced. CD4+ T cells were isolated after around 10 days of culture. Two doses of either BNT162b2 or mRNA-1273 were given to each participant. Only in-frame clones appear in the TCRdb table, and some are missing; sequencing was by immunoSEQ multiplex PCR. The top ten hold about 1.6% of the sample, which has tens of thousands of clones, approximately 78% seen once. The material sequenced was CD4+ T cells from PBMCs cultured with HCoV-NL63 spike peptides, taken after COVID-19 vaccination. These receptor sequences come from a human donor who received a COVID-19 vaccine. Some clones in this sample may be carry-over from other donors' samples.

The gene calls are TRBV7-9 and TRBJ2-3; D unresolved. Germline CDR1 reads SEHNR; CDR2 reads FQNEAQ (reference sequence). CDR3 length: 13 amino acids. V was pared by 5 bases and J by 5 bases, with 11 bases between. CDR3 protein: CASSLPNRDTQYF. The CDR3 DNA reads TGTGCCAGCAGCCTACCTAACCGAGATACGCAGTATTTT.

This sequence joins TRBV6-4 and TRBJ2-1, with a possible D match to TRBD2 (5 bases). The CDR3 runs to 12 residues. V lost 9 bases, J lost 7 bases, and 13 bases lay in between. Germline V lookup: CDR1 MRHNA, CDR2 SNTAGT. The CDR3 nucleotides read TGTGCCAGGGACTGCTTCCGTAATGAGCAGTTCTTC. It is translated as CARDCFRNEQFF.

The chain couples TRBV12-5 to TRBJ2-1, with TRBD1 identical over 7 bases. This CDR3 is built from 13 residues. V lost 6 bases to trimming and J lost 5 bases; unmatched junction nucleotides: 4. Looked up from germline, CDR1 is LGHNT and CDR2 is FRNRAP. The CDR3 coding sequence is TGTGCTAGTGGACCCAGGGGGAACAATGAGCAGTTCTTC. It is translated as CASGPRGNNEQFF.

This chain links TRBV19 with TRBJ1-2, with D tentatively TRBD1 (5 bases). V lost 5 bases and J lost 8, with 15 bases in between. Germline V CDR1 and CDR2: LNHDA, SQIVND (reference sequence). The CDR3 runs 13 residues. In DNA, the CDR3 is TGTGCCAGTAGTTTCCACAGGATGCTAGGCTACACCTTC. Translating gives CASSFHRMLGYTF.

This rearrangement joins TRBV5-5 to TRBJ2-7; D gene unclear. Germline V gene data show CDR1 as SGHKS and CDR2 as YYEKEE (reference sequence). This CDR3 has 15 amino acids. The V gene lost 0 bases and the J gene lost 0 bases, with 10 bases spanning the gap. The CDR3: CASSLGGHSSYEQYV. The CDR3 coding sequence is TGTGCCAGCAGCTTGGGGGGTCATAGCTCCTACGAGCAGTACGTC.

The chain combines TRBV5-8 with TRBJ2-3, with 9 bases matching TRBD1. V trimming: 4 bases; J trimming: 8 bases; junction bases outside the gene matches: 11. Looked up from germline, CDR1 is SGHTS and CDR2 is YDEGEE. This CDR3 has 15 residues. CDR3 in amino acids: CASSPGQGVVATQYF. CDR3 DNA sequence: TGTGCCAGCAGCCCGGGACAGGGCGTGGTAGCTACGCAGTATTTT.

Only one count was recorded for this clone. This rearrangement joins TRBV11-3 to TRBJ1-6; D remains unclear. Germline V gene data show CDR1 as SGHNT and CDR2 as YENEEA. V was cut by 5 bases and J by 8 bases, with 10 bases left in between. The CDR3 sequence is 13 residues long. Here the CDR3 reads CASSILRDSPLHF. The CDR3 DNA is TGTGCCAGCAGCATTCTAAGGGATTCACCCCTCCACTTT.

This clone was seen a few times. The chain has TRBV4-2 and TRBJ1-6; D is unresolved. The CDR3 contains 14 residues. The V gene lost 5 bases and the J gene lost 4 bases, with 9 bases spanning the gap. Germline V gives CDR1 LGHNA, CDR2 YNFKEQ. CDR3 amino acids: CASSFGNYNSPLHF. The CDR3 bases are TGTGCCAGCAGCTTTGGAAATTATAATTCACCCCTCCACTTT.

The chain recombines TRBV2 with TRBJ2-7; TRBD1 agrees at 7 bases. The CDR3 has 12 amino acids. The junction had 4 bases not matched to a gene; V was cut back by 6 bases and J by 5 bases. In germline, CDR1 is SNHLY, CDR2 FYNNEI. The CDR3 nucleotides read TGTGCCAGCAGAAGGGACAGTGACGAGCAGTACGTC. As protein: CASRRDSDEQYV.

V usage is TRBV12-3 or TRBV12-4 and J usage is TRBJ1-1; perhaps TRBD1 as D (6 bases). This CDR3 comprises 13 residues. V lost 3 bases and J lost 8, with 13 bases in between. The CDR3 DNA is TGTGCCAGCAGTTTTGGGGGCGGGTTCGAAGCTTTCTTT. This gives the protein CASSFGGGFEAFF.

J is TRBJ1-6 and V is TRBV15; the D is unclear. CDR1 and CDR2 (germline): LNHNV, YYDKDF (reference sequence). The CDR3 is made up of 13 amino acids. V was pared by 8 bases and J by 0 bases, with 5 bases between. CDR3 DNA: TGTGCCACCCACTACTCCTATAATTCACCCCTCCACTTT. It yields the protein CATHYSYNSPLHF. The whole variable domain, filled in from reference TRBV15 and TRBJ1-6, reads DAMVIQNPRYQVTQFGKPVTLSCSQTLNHNVMYWYQQKSSQAPKLLFHYYDKDFNNEADTPDNFQSRRPNTSFCFLDIRSPGLGDTAMYLCATHYSYNSPLHFGNGTRLTVT.

The rearrangement links TRBV28 to TRBJ1-1; TRBD1 matches 7 bases. The CDR3 sequence is 13 residues long. The V gene end was trimmed by 4 bases and the J gene end by 7 bases; junction bases not matched to a gene: 6. Germline loops: CDR1 MDHEN, CDR2 SYDVKM. This CDR3 is CASSSLTGLEAFF. The CDR3 bases are TGTGCCAGCAGTTCCCTGACAGGGCTTGAAGCTTTCTTT. The whole variable domain, remainder taken from reference TRBV28 and TRBJ1-1, is DVKVTQSSRYLVKRTGEKVFLECVQDMDHENMFWYRQDPGLGLRLIYFSYDVKMKEKGDIPEGYSVSREKKERFSLILESASTNQTSMYLCASSSLTGLEAFFGQGTRLTVV.

V is TRBV30 and J is TRBJ1-4, with a weak D call TRBD1 (5 bases). In germline, CDR1 is GTSNPN, CDR2 SVGIG (reference sequence). The V gene lost 2 bases and the J gene lost 6 bases, with 13 bases spanning the gap. The CDR3 extends over 14 amino acids. The CDR3 loop is CAWSLGLGDEKLFF. The CDR3 nucleotides are TGTGCCTGGAGTTTAGGTCTGGGGGATGAAAAACTGTTTTTT.

The chain carries TRBV15 and TRBJ2-5; D is perhaps TRBD1 (5 bases). Germline V gene sequence: CDR1 LNHNV, CDR2 YYDKDF (reference sequence). The CDR3 is made up of 11 amino acids. The V end was cut by 5 bases, the J end by 4 bases, with 5 bases between. For the CDR3, the DNA is TGTGCCACCAGCCAGGGAGAGACCCAGTACTTC. Residues: CATSQGETQYF. Full variable domain (rest looked up from reference TRBV15 and TRBJ2-5): DAMVIQNPRYQVTQFGKPVTLSCSQTLNHNVMYWYQQKSSQAPKLLFHYYDKDFNNEADTPDNFQSRRPNTSFCFLDIRSPGLGDTAMYLCATSQGETQYFGPGTRLLVL.

The chain is built from TRBV4-3 and TRBJ2-5; TRBD1 aligns across 9 bases. The ends lost 1 base at V and 4 bases at J; junction bases unmatched: 4. The CDR3 has 15 amino acids. Germline CDR1 is LGHNA and CDR2 is YSLEER. CDR3 protein: CASSQVRQGGETQYF. The CDR3 DNA sequence: TGCGCCAGCAGCCAAGTTCGACAGGGGGGAGAGACCCAGTACTTC.

This chain joins TRBV7-9 and TRBJ2-3, with D maybe TRBD1 (9 bases). Germline lookup yields CDR1 SEHNR and CDR2 FQNEAQ (reference sequence). V was pared by 5 bases and J by 2 bases, with 20 bases between. The CDR3 covers 17 residues. CDR3 DNA sequence: TGTGCCAGCAGCCCCGGGGGGGGACAGGGATTCACAGATACGCAGTATTTT. This gives the protein CASSPGGGQGFTDTQYF.

This clone has only one observation. The chain uses TRBV3-1 (or the pseudogene TRBV3-2) and TRBJ2-2; maybe TRBD2 (5 bases). The CDR3 covers 15 residues. V was cut by 5 bases and J by 6 bases, with 16 bases left in between. CDR1 is LGHDT and CDR2 is YNNKEL in the germline V gene (reference sequence). CDR3: CASSATGKISGELFF. The CDR3 DNA is TGTGCCAGCAGCGCGACGGGGAAGATCTCCGGGGAGCTGTTTTTT.

This clone has just one count. The V and J genes are TRBV30 and TRBJ2-3; the match to TRBD2 covers 10 bases. The CDR3 totals 16 residues. The V segment lost 0 bases and the J segment 5 bases; nucleotides outside the gene matches: 8. Germline-derived CDR1 and CDR2 are GTSNPN and SVGIG (reference sequence). The CDR3 sequence: CAWSVLLAGARDTQYF. CDR3 DNA: TGTGCCTGGAGTGTACTGCTAGCGGGGGCGAGAGATACGCAGTATTTT.

This chain joins TRBV30 and TRBJ1-6; perhaps TRBD1 as D (6 bases). The V end was cut by 3 bases, the J end by 6 bases, with 18 bases between. CDR3 size: 16 residues. The germline gives CDR1 GTSNPN, CDR2 SVGIG (reference sequence). CDR3: CAWRIMGGPINSPLHF. The CDR3, as DNA: TGTGCCTGGAGAATTATGGGGGGCCCTATTAATTCACCCCTCCACTTT.

This clone was seen only a few times. The chain recombines TRBV5-6 with TRBJ2-2; D possibly corresponds to TRBD1 (6 bases). V shed 2 bases and J shed 0 bases, with 11 bases lying between them. Germline loops: CDR1 SGHDT, CDR2 YYEEEE. The CDR3 spans 16 residues. This chain's CDR3 is CASSFTGSPNTGELFF. CDR3 DNA sequence: TGTGCCAGCAGCTTCACAGGGAGTCCGAACACCGGGGAGCTGTTTTTT.

The chain is built from TRBV5-4 and TRBJ2-7; 9 bases fit TRBD1. The CDR3 covers 13 residues. The germline V gene has CDR1 SGHNT and CDR2 YYREEE (reference sequence). J was trimmed by 5 bases and V by 4 bases; bases with no gene match: 4. The CDR3, as DNA: TGTGCCAGCAGCCGACAGGGGGGCCACGAGCAGTACGTC. This translates into CASSRQGGHEQYV.

V gene TRBV5-1 combines with J gene TRBJ2-2; D remains unclear. In germline, CDR1 is SGHRS, CDR2 YFSETQ. The V and J ends lost 0 bases and 3 bases respectively, with 12 bases between them. This CDR3 is 16 amino acids long. The CDR3 DNA reads TGCGCCAGCAGCTTGGTTGGGTCCAAGGACACCGGGGAGCTGTTTTTT. Its protein product is CASSLVGSKDTGELFF.